Each of the 2 T cell receptor beta chains below was sequenced from the same sample in a study of T cells in Graves' hyperthyroidism and ophthalmopathy. RNA transcripts served as the template for amplifying TCR beta CDR3 regions. A set of HTBI primers served as the primers for a first-round RT-PCR of the TCR CDR3. One entry per CDR3 protein results from TCRdb running MiXCR on the multiplex PCR reads. The sample consists of over 700,000 distinct CDR3 sequences, over 35% of them appearing once. The sample was blood. The receptors were sampled from a man aged 18 to 30 with Graves' hyperthyroidism.

This clonotype has ten or more counts. V usage is TRBV19 and J usage is TRBJ1-6; tentative D call: TRBD1 (6 bases). The CDR3 spans 17 residues. V gave up 4 bases and J gave up 7 bases, with 20 bases separating them. Germline CDR1 is LNHDA and CDR2 is SQIVND (reference sequence). CDR3 nucleotides: TGTGCCAGTAGTAGGGACATCGAGGGGGTATGGAATTCACCCCTCCACTTT. Protein sequence: CASSRDIEGVWNSPLHF. The entire variable domain, with the rest obtained from reference TRBV19 and TRBJ1-6, is as follows: DGGITQSPKYLFRKEGQNVTLSCEQNLNHDAMYWYRQDPGQGLRLIYYSQIVNDFQKGDIAEGYSVSREKKESFPLTVTSAQKNPTAFYLCASSRDIEGVWNSPLHFGNGTRLTVT.

A single count supports this clonotype. This chain uses TRBV29-1 with TRBJ2-7, with D unclear. Trimming removed 4 bases at V and 4 bases at J, with 11 bases between. CDR1 is SQVTM, CDR2 ANQGSEA, per germline. The CDR3 is 12 amino acids. CDR3 nucleotides: TGCAGCGTTGGACTTTCCACGTACGAGCAGTACTTC. Translating it yields CSVGLSTYEQYF.